This record looks at one T cell receptor (beta chain) sequence and its context. Generated by immunoSEQ multiplex PCR, the TCRdb table keeps only in-frame clones and is missing some. The sample records some 130,000 clones, approximately 90% being singletons. This specimen comes from a study of control samples from healthy donors and cancer patients. The J segment lost 5 bases and the V segment lost 0 bases, leaving 7 bases of the junction unmatched. Germline CDR1 reads SGHRS; CDR2 reads YFSETQ. The CDR3 loop spans 15 amino acids. V and J are TRBV5-1 and TRBJ2-5; 7 bases line up with TRBD2. Specimen: blood. The TCR sequence derives from a woman between 50 and 59 years old in good health. CDR3: CASSLVSTSTETQYF. CDR3 sequence (DNA): TGCGCCAGCAGCTTGGTTTCGACTAGCACCGAGACCCAGTACTTC.